Below are 29 T cell receptor beta chains sequenced from a single sample in a study of shared clonotypes between healthy human individuals. The table came from immunoSEQ multiplex PCR; TCRdb's copy has only in-frame clones and leaves some out. The repertoire consists of approximately 1.9 million clones, with 80% to 95% occurring once and the leading ten covering less than 2%. Positive CCR7 selection of CD45RO-negative cells yielded the naive CD8 cells, and terminally differentiated effector memory CD45RA+ cells were excluded. The source material was naive CD8+ T cells from PBMCs. These receptors were obtained from a man younger than 35 in good health. Some clones in this sample may be carry-over from other donors' samples.

The chain joins TRBV19 to TRBJ1-2, with 8 positions matching TRBD1. The CDR3 sequence is 16 residues long. Trimming cost V 1 base and J 2 bases; bases outside gene matches: 6. The germline gives CDR1 LNHDA, CDR2 SQIVND (reference sequence). Here the CDR3 DNA reads TGTGCCAGTAGTATAGTTCCTGGACAGGGAAACTATGGCTACACCTTC. Protein: CASSIVPGQGNYGYTF.

The sample holds one count of this clone. Mismatch with germline at one junction end may stem from a read error. V and J are TRBV29-1 and TRBJ2-3, with D perhaps assigned TRBD1 or TRBD2 (5 bases each). The V gene's germline CDR1 is SQVTM and CDR2 ANQGSEA. This CDR3 is 10 amino acids long. This CDR3 is CSVPGIARDF. The CDR3 DNA reads TGCAGCGTCCCAGGGATTGCGAGGGATTTT.

Points on this clone: An end of the junction does not agree with germline; a read error may underlie this. This chain links TRBV5-1 with TRBJ2-3; possibly TRBD2 for D (6 bases). CDR3 size: 15 residues. From germline, CDR1 is SGHRS and CDR2 YFSETQ. CDR3 nucleotide sequence: TGCGCCAGCAGTTTGGAGGGGATCGGTAGGGATACGCAGTATTTT. Translating gives CASSLEGIGRDTQYF.

The rearrangement links TRBV19 to TRBJ2-7; a possible D gene is TRBD2 (5 bases). Germline CDR1 reads LNHDA; CDR2 reads SQIVND (reference sequence). The CDR3 has 16 residues. Trimming stripped 2 bases from V and 7 bases from J, with 21 bases between. CDR3 coding DNA: TGTGCCAGTAGTATAAAGGGCACGGGAAGTTACGCGGAGCAGTACTTC. Its protein is CASSIKGTGSYAEQYF. The whole variable domain, filled in from reference TRBV19 and TRBJ2-7, reads DGGITQSPKYLFRKEGQNVTLSCEQNLNHDAMYWYRQDPGQGLRLIYYSQIVNDFQKGDIAEGYSVSREKKESFPLTVTSAQKNPTAFYLCASSIKGTGSYAEQYFGPGTRLTVT.

The rearrangement uses TRBV7-9 and TRBJ1-2; TRBD1 aligns across 8 bases. In germline, CDR1 is SEHNR, CDR2 FQNEAQ (reference sequence). V lost 5 bases to trimming and J lost 7 bases; unmatched junction nucleotides: 9. The CDR3 is 14 residues long. The CDR3 loop is CASSPTLQGAGYTF. The DNA of the CDR3 is TGTGCCAGCAGCCCGACCCTGCAGGGGGCTGGCTACACCTTC.

J is TRBJ2-1 and V is TRBV9, with 7 bases matching TRBD2. Trimming took 0 bases from V and 9 from J; bases not matched to a gene: 15. The CDR3 spans 17 residues. The germline V gene encodes CDR1 SGDLS and CDR2 YYNGEE. CDR3 residues: CASSVALGVAGSGEQFF. CDR3 sequence (DNA): TGTGCCAGCAGCGTAGCGTTGGGGGTAGCGGGCTCGGGTGAGCAGTTCTTC.

The chain combines TRBV5-4 with TRBJ2-7; 9 positions match TRBD1. J was trimmed by 4 bases and V by 0 bases; bases with no gene match: 5. This CDR3 is built from 15 residues. Germline lookup yields CDR1 SGHNT and CDR2 YYREEE (reference sequence). The CDR3 sequence is CASSLGTGGFYEQYF. The CDR3 coding sequence is TGTGCCAGCAGCTTGGGAACAGGGGGCTTTTACGAGCAGTACTTC.

The chain recombines TRBV27 with TRBJ2-4; 8 nucleotides match TRBD1. The ends lost 6 bases at V and 0 bases at J; junction bases unmatched: 7. This CDR3 is built from 16 residues. The germline gives CDR1 MNHEY, CDR2 SMNVEV (reference sequence). This CDR3 is CASSPRGQVAKNIQYF. CDR3 DNA: TGTGCCAGCAGCCCCAGGGGGCAGGTAGCCAAAAACATTCAGTACTTC.

A single count supports this clone. Other DNA sequences within the sample encode an identical CDR3. The chain uses TRBV21-1 and TRBJ2-7. TRBV21-1 constitutes a pseudogene. The CDR3 runs to 12 residues. CDR3 DNA: TGTGCCAGCAGCAAAGTGGGCTACGAGCAGTACTTC. This sequence encodes CASSKVGYEQYF.

The chain combines TRBV14 with TRBJ2-1; 12 bases are a match to TRBD2. The V segment lost 2 bases and the J segment 4 bases; nucleotides outside the gene matches: 0. CDR3 length: 15 amino acids. The germline V gene has CDR1 SGHDN and CDR2 FVKESK. In DNA form, the CDR3 reads TGTGCCAGCAGCCAACTAGCGGGAGGGTACAATGAGCAGTTCTTC. It is translated as CASSQLAGGYNEQFF.

J is TRBJ2-7 and V is TRBV19, with 7 bases that match TRBD2. Germline assignment: CDR1 LNHDA and CDR2 SQIVND (reference sequence). The V and J ends lost 6 bases and 2 bases, in that order; junction bases with no gene match: 10. The CDR3 has 15 residues. The DNA of the CDR3 is TGTGCCAGTAGCGTGGATCAGCGGGGTGCCTACGAGCAGTACTTC. Translated, it gives CASSVDQRGAYEQYF.

This rearrangement joins TRBV2 to TRBJ2-1; 15 bases line up with TRBD2. With V trimmed by 4 bases and J by 3 bases, 1 base remained unmatched. The CDR3 is made up of 16 amino acids. The germline CDR1 and CDR2 sequences are SNHLY and FYNNEI. The CDR3 sequence is CASSGTSGRDYNEQFF. Written as DNA, the CDR3 is TGTGCCAGCAGTGGGACTAGCGGGAGGGACTACAATGAGCAGTTCTTC.

The chain is built from TRBV6-5 and TRBJ1-1; no clear D. CDR1 and CDR2 (germline): MNHEY, SVGAGI. The CDR3 runs to 15 residues. V was clipped by 6 bases and J by 6 bases, with 20 bases between them. The CDR3 loop is CASSPRGYLSAEAFF. The CDR3, as DNA: TGTGCCAGCAGCCCCCGAGGGTATCTATCTGCTGAAGCTTTCTTT.

This clone was detected only once. The genes are TRBV19 and TRBJ2-1; tentatively, D is TRBD2 (7 bases). Deletions cut 1 base from V and 3 bases from J, with 16 bases between. This CDR3 is built from 17 residues. Germline-derived CDR1 and CDR2 are LNHDA and SQIVND (reference sequence). This CDR3 reads CASSIGGGRAFYNEQFF. Here the CDR3 DNA reads TGTGCCAGTAGTATAGGAGGGGGGAGGGCCTTCTACAATGAGCAGTTCTTC.

This clone was recorded a few times. V is TRBV20-1 and J is TRBJ1-1, with unresolved D. Germline V lookup: CDR1 DFQATT, CDR2 SNEGSKA (reference sequence). CDR3 length: 11 amino acids. V was pared by 4 bases and J by 8 bases, with 11 bases between. This chain's CDR3 is CSAKDGGEAFF. The CDR3 nucleotides are TGCAGTGCTAAGGACGGAGGAGAAGCTTTCTTT.

The genes are TRBV13 and TRBJ2-7; 7 bases agree with TRBD1. The CDR3 has 15 amino acids. Losses at the gene ends were 4 bases for V and 3 bases for J; bases not matched to a gene: 9. Germline assignment: CDR1 PRHDT and CDR2 FYEKMQ (reference sequence). CDR3 DNA: TGTGCCAGCAGCTCCCGGGACAGACCTTTCTACGAGCAGTACTTC. Amino acid sequence: CASSSRDRPFYEQYF.

This chain joins TRBV29-1 and TRBJ2-1; 7 positions match TRBD2. Germline CDR1 SQVTM, CDR2 ANQGSEA. V was clipped by 0 bases and J by 4 bases; unmatched bases: 12. This CDR3 region has 17 residues. The CDR3 protein is CSVEDKPGRTRYNEQFF. DNA for the CDR3: TGCAGCGTTGAAGATAAGCCCGGTCGGACTAGGTACAATGAGCAGTTCTTC.

The V gene is TRBV9, the J gene TRBJ2-7; D remains unclear. Trimming left V 0 bases short and J 5 bases short, with 12 bases between. The CDR3 contains 14 residues. Germline CDR1 and CDR2: SGDLS and YYNGEE. Here the CDR3 DNA reads TGTGCCAGCAGCGTAGCTGACGGCAGGAACGAGCAGTACTTC. Translating it yields CASSVADGRNEQYF.

This chain connects TRBV7-2 to TRBJ2-1, with TRBD1 identical over 8 bases. Germline CDR1 SGHTA, CDR2 FQGNSA. V trimming: 5 bases; J trimming: 4 bases; junction bases outside the gene matches: 10. The CDR3 extends over 16 amino acids. The CDR3 DNA sequence: TGTGCCAGCAGCCCACGACAGGGGCCAAGGTACAATGAGCAGTTCTTC. Translating it yields CASSPRQGPRYNEQFF.

This sequence joins TRBV5-1 and TRBJ2-1; 11 positions match TRBD1. The ends lost 1 base at V and 0 bases at J; junction bases unmatched: 6. This CDR3 region has 18 residues. CDR1 is SGHRS, CDR2 YFSETQ, per germline. CDR3 sequence reads: CASSLWTGGFRSYNEQFF. Written as DNA, the CDR3 is TGCGCCAGCAGCTTGTGGACAGGGGGCTTTCGCTCCTACAATGAGCAGTTCTTC. The full variable domain, its missing parts supplied by reference TRBV5-1 and TRBJ2-1, is KAGVTQTPRYLIKTRGQQVTLSCSPISGHRSVSWYQQTPGQGLQFLFEYFSETQRNKGNFPGRFSGRQFSNSRSEMNVSTLELGDSALYLCASSLWTGGFRSYNEQFFGPGTRLTVL.

The chain joins TRBV19 to TRBJ1-1; 7 bases are a match to TRBD1. CDR3 length: 13 residues. Germline-derived CDR1 and CDR2 are LNHDA and SQIVND (reference sequence). V lost 10 bases, J lost 2 bases, and 7 bases stayed unmatched. In DNA form, the CDR3 reads TGTGCCACCCGGGACAGACTCAACACTGAAGCTTTCTTT. Protein sequence: CATRDRLNTEAFF.

This clone was found once. The chain joins TRBV7-9 to TRBJ1-2, with 8 positions matching TRBD1. The CDR3 spans 14 residues. Trimming at V came to 5 bases and at J to 4 bases, leaving 6 bases not matched to a gene. CDR1 and CDR2 from the germline V gene are SEHNR and FQNEAQ (reference sequence). CDR3 loop: CASSIFDRGYGYTF. The DNA for the CDR3 is TGTGCCAGCAGCATTTTCGACAGGGGCTATGGCTACACCTTC.

Of note for this clone: This sample includes further DNA sequences coding for the same CDR3. The DNA for the CDR3 is TGTGCCAGCAGCCCGGACAGCTCCTACGAGCAGTACTTC. It specifies CASSPDSSYEQYF. J is TRBJ2-7 and V is TRBV5-4, with D tentatively TRBD1 (6 bases). The length of the CDR3 is 13 residues. Germline V gene data show CDR1 as SGHNT and CDR2 as YYREEE (reference sequence). Trimming took 4 bases from V and 0 from J, leaving 8 bases between them.

This CDR3 is CASSSHFTGNTEAFF. The DNA for the CDR3 is TGTGCCAGCAGCTCGCACTTCACTGGGAACACTGAAGCTTTCTTT. This chain links TRBV9 with TRBJ1-1; D is unclear. The V end was cut by 4 bases, the J end by 1 base, with 14 bases between. The germline V gene encodes CDR1 SGDLS and CDR2 YYNGEE. The CDR3 contains 15 residues.

In this sample, this clone turned up once. This chain connects TRBV7-9 to TRBJ2-5; TRBD2 agrees at 14 bases. V gave up 4 bases and J gave up 5 bases; unmatched junction bases: 6. This CDR3 comprises 16 residues. The germline V gene encodes CDR1 SEHNR and CDR2 FQNEAQ (reference sequence). The CDR3 bases are TGTGCCAGCAGCTCGACTAGCGGGAGGGCATGGGAGACCCAGTACTTC. Translation gives CASSSTSGRAWETQYF. The whole variable domain, filled in from reference TRBV7-9 and TRBJ2-5, reads DTGVSQNPRHKITKRGQNVTFRCDPISEHNRLYWYRQTLGQGPEFLTYFQNEAQLEKSRLLSDRFSAERPKGSFSTLEIQRTEQGDSAMYLCASSSTSGRAWETQYFGPGTRLLVL.

The chain is built from TRBV7-3 and TRBJ1-2; unclear D gene. V was shortened by 1 base and J by 6 bases, with 12 bases between the two germline ends. The germline V gene encodes CDR1 SGHTA and CDR2 FQGTGA. This CDR3 comprises 14 residues. The CDR3 DNA is TGTGCCAGCAGCTTAATGGCCCGGGCGGATGGCTACACCTTC. Residues: CASSLMARADGYTF.

The rearrangement uses TRBV6-1 and TRBJ1-5, with D perhaps matching TRBD1 (5 bases). The CDR3 is 17 residues long. Deletions cut 3 bases from V and 3 bases from J, with 18 bases between. Germline assignment: CDR1 MNHNS and CDR2 SASEGT. In nucleotides, the CDR3 is TGTGCCAGCAGTGACCCCAGGGTCGGGGAGCCCAATCAGCCCCAGCATTTT. This translates into CASSDPRVGEPNQPQHF.

As for this clone: An end of the junction differs from the germline gene, which may be a read error. V gene TRBV6-1 combines with J gene TRBJ1-2; D is unclear. There are 12 residues in the CDR3. Germline V lookup: CDR1 MNHNS, CDR2 SASEGT. CDR3 nucleotide sequence: TGTGCCAGCAGCGAAGGGAGGGTAGGCTACACCTTC. It codes for CASSEGRVGYTF.

The chain joins TRBV6-6 to TRBJ2-5; D unclear. V lost 2 bases and J lost 3, with 10 bases in between. The length of the CDR3 is 14 residues. CDR1 and CDR2 (germline): MNHNY, SVGAGI (reference sequence). The CDR3 here is CASSYRDNEETQYF. CDR3 DNA: TGTGCCAGCAGTTACAGAGATAACGAAGAGACCCAGTACTTC.